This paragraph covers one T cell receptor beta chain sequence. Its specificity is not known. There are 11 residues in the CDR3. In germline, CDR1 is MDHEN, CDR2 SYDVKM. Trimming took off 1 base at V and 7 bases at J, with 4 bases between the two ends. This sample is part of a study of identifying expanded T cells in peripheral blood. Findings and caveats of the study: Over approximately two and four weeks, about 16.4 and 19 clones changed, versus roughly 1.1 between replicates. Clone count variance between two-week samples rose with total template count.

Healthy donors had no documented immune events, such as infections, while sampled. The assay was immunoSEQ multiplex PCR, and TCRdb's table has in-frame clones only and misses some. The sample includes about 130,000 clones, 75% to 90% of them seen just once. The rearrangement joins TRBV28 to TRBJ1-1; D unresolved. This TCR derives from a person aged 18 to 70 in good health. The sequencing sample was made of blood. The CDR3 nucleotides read TGTGCCAGCAGTTTATTACATGAAGCTTTCTTT. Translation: CASSLLHEAFF.